The entry below gives a single TCR beta chain sequence along with its context. The clone's antigen remains unknown. Base qualities are not provided; no much larger clone lies one nucleotide away. This sample stems from a study of identical twins' blood T cells (dated by TCRdb to the early 2010s). Study-level background: Around 49 million Illumina reads were obtained across roughly twelve libraries, of which six were alpha-chain libraries and six were beta-chain libraries. The study compared TCR alpha and beta chain repertoires of three pairs of monozygous twins using next-generation sequencing to assess genetic influence on repertoire formation. The paper as a whole reports these results and caveats: Validation by independent studies was stated to be required for the proposed role of the TCRalpha J segment in MHC recognition during thymic selection. The number of shared CDR3 clonotypes between two donors was mainly determined by the product of their cloneset sizes, and twins did not clearly deviate from this trend. V gene usage was reported to be markedly more similar within twin pairs than between unrelated donors, even among non-selected out-of-frame TCRbeta clonotypes. Among the most abundant TCRbeta clonotypes, more CDR3 sequences were shared by each donor with her twin than with unrelated donors. Because the twins were reared together, environmental influences could not be ruled out as the explanation for twin similarity.

Donors were six healthy women forming three monozygous twin pairs. All three twin pairs had been raised together and were thought likely to have encountered the same vaccines and infectious agents. TCR cDNA libraries were prepared from RNA that was isolated from peripheral blood mononuclear cells. Preparation of the library involved 5' RACE. The instrument given in TCRdb is Illumina Genome Analyzer IIx. RNA-based TCR cDNA libraries were prepared by a previously described protocol with several modifications. To prevent cross-contamination, sample-specific barcodes were introduced on both ends of each TCR cDNA library during cDNA synthesis and amplification. The authors' pipeline ran thus. Each library contained roughly 2 to 4 million CDR3-containing reads, and somewhere between about 100,000 and nearly 550,000 clonotypes were identified for each individual. Reads carrying improper barcode index combinations were removed, after which the MiTCR software was used to build a cloneset for each library. While assembling CDR3 clonotypes, MiTCR corrected PCR and sequencing errors and either filtered or rescued low-quality reads. Artificial out-of-frame clonotypes were mapped to in-frame sequences, with one indel allowed in the CDR3, and then removed. Similarity of V and J gene usage between donors was measured as Jensen-Shannon divergence divided by mean entropy. Using fastp at Q25 and MiXCR, TCRdb reprocessed the public reads and kept productive beta chains. Identical CDR3 proteins give one entry, which carries the most common genes and DNA. The V and J calls shown here were made by TCRdb, not taken from the authors' results. Recorded for this sample are 350,000 to 400,000 distinct CDR3 sequences; 28% of them occurred a single time. Jointly, the top ten make up 5.5% to 6.5% of the sample.

The germline V gene (reference sequence) supplies CDR1 DFQATT and CDR2 SNEGSKA. Including the terminal cysteine and phenylalanine, the CDR3 comprises 14 residues. This entry keeps only the CDR3 DNA: 42 bases, framed from base 1. Relative to germline, V is missing 8 bases and J is missing 2 bases, with 9 bases of the junction outside any gene match. The sequence was obtained from a woman between 18 and 50 years old in good health. Sequencing was performed on PBMCs. The chain employs TRBV20-1 and TRBJ2-3; TRBD2 agrees with 8 junctional bases. The CDR3 has the sequence CSNFQRGITDTQYF. Read as DNA, the sequence is TGCAGTAACTTCCAGCGGGGGATCACAGATACGCAGTATTTT.